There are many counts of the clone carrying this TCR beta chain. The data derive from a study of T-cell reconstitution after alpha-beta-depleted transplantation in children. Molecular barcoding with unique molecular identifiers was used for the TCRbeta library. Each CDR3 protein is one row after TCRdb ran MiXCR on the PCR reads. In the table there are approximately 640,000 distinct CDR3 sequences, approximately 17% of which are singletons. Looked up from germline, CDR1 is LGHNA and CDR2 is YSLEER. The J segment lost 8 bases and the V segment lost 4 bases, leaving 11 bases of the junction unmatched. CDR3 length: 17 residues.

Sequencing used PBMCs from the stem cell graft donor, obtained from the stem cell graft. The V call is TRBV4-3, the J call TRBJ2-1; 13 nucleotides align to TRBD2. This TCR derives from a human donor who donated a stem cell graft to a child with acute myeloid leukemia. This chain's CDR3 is CASSLRLAGGKTDEQFF. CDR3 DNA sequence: TGCGCCAGCAGCCTAAGACTAGCGGGGGGAAAGACCGATGAGCAGTTCTTC.